This TCR beta chain originates from a study of OX40 agonist ivuxolimab in advanced cancers. In the study overall: Among those enrolled, mean age was 60 years (range roughly 20 to 79) and 82.7% were male.

This CDR3 has 14 residues. Germline V CDR1 and CDR2: GTSNPN, SVGIG (reference sequence). The trim removed 4 bases at V and 1 base at J, leaving 4 bases unmatched. Profiled with immunoSEQ multiplex PCR; TCRdb holds only in-frame clones, not every one. The sample has 40,000 to 50,000 clones, about 88% seen once. This TCR derives from an adult with an advanced solid tumor such as melanoma, head and neck, liver or kidney cancer. The chain has TRBV30 and TRBJ1-5, with TRBD1 matching over 7 bases. This specimen consisted of CD4+ or CD8+ T cells sorted from blood, obtained in a trial of the OX40 agonist ivuxolimab. The CDR3 DNA sequence: TGTGCCTGGAACTCGGGACAGAGCAATCAGCCCCAGCATTTT. The encoded protein is CAWNSGQSNQPQHF.